The next 23 T cell receptor beta chains were all read from a single sample in a study of blood T cells in healthy people across ages. Next came a second PCR, run for roughly 6 to 11 cycles, which used a sample-barcoded 5' primer along with a J-beta primer mix. Via MiXCR, TCRdb re-called the 5' RACE reads, giving one row per CDR3 protein. The table shows about 730,000 distinct CDR3 sequences, with roughly two fifths occurring only once. Sequencing was done on a sample of blood. Source of these receptors: a woman aged 60-70 years in good health.

The rearrangement uses TRBV6-2 or TRBV6-3 and TRBJ2-7; 14 positions agree with TRBD2. Per germline, CDR1 MNHEY and CDR2 SVGEGT. This CDR3 is 16 amino acids long. V gave up 5 bases and J gave up 4 bases; unmatched junction bases: 7. The CDR3 here is CASSPGTSGSRYEQYF. In DNA, the CDR3 is TGTGCCAGCAGTCCCGGGACTAGCGGGAGTAGATACGAGCAGTACTTC.

This CDR3 reads CSVEAQGAMRYTF. For the CDR3, the DNA is TGCAGCGTTGAAGCTCAGGGGGCGATGAGGTACACCTTC. The chain links TRBV29-1 to TRBJ1-2; 8 nucleotides agree with TRBD1. The V gene's germline CDR1 is SQVTM and CDR2 ANQGSEA. CDR3 length equals 13 residues. Trimming removed 1 base from V and 11 bases from J; junction bases left unmatched: 9.

Comments on this clonotype: The CDR3 does not end in the conserved phenylalanine or tryptophan, so this is likely a read error. This sequence joins TRBV20-1 and TRBJ2-3; D not resolved. V was pared by 3 bases and J by 5 bases, with 9 bases between. This CDR3 region has 12 residues. Germline V lookup: CDR1 DFQATT, CDR2 SNEGSKA (reference sequence). The CDR3 region has the DNA TGCAGTGCTAGCCTAGGCGGAGATACGCAGTATGTT. Protein sequence: CSASLGGDTQYV.

This clonotype appeared a few times. This sequence joins TRBV24-1 and TRBJ2-2, with a weak D call TRBD1 (5 bases). CDR1 and CDR2 (germline): KGHDR, SFDVKD. Trimming left V 1 base short and J 3 bases short, with 8 bases between. The CDR3 consists of 15 residues. The CDR3 DNA follows: TGTGCCACCAGTGATTTTGACAGATACACCGGGGAGCTGTTTTTT. This codes for CATSDFDRYTGELFF.

The chain combines TRBV6-2 or TRBV6-3 with TRBJ1-4, with no clear D. In germline, CDR1 is MNHEY, CDR2 SVGEGT. Trimming stripped 2 bases from V and 2 bases from J, with 12 bases between. CDR3 length: 16 amino acids. DNA of the CDR3: TGTGCCAGCAGTTACGCCGGAAACCCCACTAATGAAAAACTGTTTTTT. Encoded protein: CASSYAGNPTNEKLFF.

This clonotype was detected ten times or more. V usage is TRBV9 and J usage is TRBJ2-3; 9 nucleotides match TRBD2. Looked up from germline, CDR1 is SGDLS and CDR2 is YYNGEE. The CDR3 length is 16 residues. J gave up 2 bases and V 3 bases, and 7 bases lay outside the gene matches. The CDR3 is CASSAPGLAATDTQYF. The CDR3, as DNA: TGTGCCAGCAGCGCCCCGGGACTAGCCGCCACAGATACGCAGTATTTT.

The chain is built from TRBV11-2 and TRBJ2-1; the D gene is possibly TRBD2 (6 bases). The germline V and J ends were trimmed by 4 bases and 9 bases, with 13 bases remaining between them. This CDR3 has 13 amino acids. Germline CDR1 SGHAT, CDR2 FQNNGV. The CDR3 coding sequence is TGTGCCAGCAGCTCAAGACTAGAAGGTGAGCAGTTCTTC. It is translated as CASSSRLEGEQFF.

In its sample, this clonotype was seen a few times. A clone one base away is much larger, so this may be a read error. The chain uses TRBV7-2 and TRBJ2-7; D not certain. The CDR3 has 15 amino acids. Per germline, CDR1 SGHTA and CDR2 FQGNSA. V was cut by 1 base and J by 4 bases, with 14 bases left in between. This chain's CDR3 is CASSLEGIVGYEQYF. The DNA of the CDR3 is TGTGCCAGCAGCTTAGAAGGAATAGTGGGTTACGAGCAGTACTTC.

The V call is TRBV24-1, the J call TRBJ2-2; weak D call: TRBD2 (6 bases). The V end was cut by 8 bases, the J end by 5 bases, with 8 bases between. CDR3 length: 12 amino acids. The V gene's germline CDR1 is KGHDR and CDR2 SFDVKD. The CDR3 DNA reads as TGTGCCACCATGGAGGGTACCGGGGAGCTGTTTTTT. Translating gives CATMEGTGELFF.

The chain recombines TRBV6-1 with TRBJ1-4, with TRBD1 identical over 10 bases. The trim removed 4 bases at V and 4 bases at J, leaving 15 bases unmatched. From germline, CDR1 is MNHNS and CDR2 SASEGT. The CDR3 has 19 amino acids. CDR3 sequence: CASSVEGQGSAGHNEKLFF. The CDR3, as DNA: TGTGCCAGCAGTGTAGAGGGACAGGGGAGCGCGGGACATAATGAAAAACTGTTTTTT.

On this clonotype: A read error may account for a junction end that differs from germline. This rearrangement joins TRBV7-9 to TRBJ1-1; D not resolved. Germline CDR1 is SEHNR and CDR2 is FQNEAQ (reference sequence). This CDR3 is built from 14 residues. The CDR3 region has the DNA TGTGCCAACAGCACCGACGGCGGTAACACTGAAGCTTTCTTT. Its protein is CANSTDGGNTEAFF.

This clonotype was recorded many times. The CDR3 DNA sequence: TGCAGCGTTGGGGCGGGACTAGCGGGTAATGAGCAGTTCTTC. As protein: CSVGAGLAGNEQFF. The V and J genes are TRBV29-1 and TRBJ2-1, with 12 positions matching TRBD2. The CDR3 extends over 14 amino acids. The V and J ends lost 4 bases and 7 bases, in that order; junction bases with no gene match: 5. Germline CDR1 SQVTM, CDR2 ANQGSEA.

The gene calls are TRBV5-1 and TRBJ1-1, with TRBD1 as a possible D gene (5 bases). V gave up 2 bases and J gave up 0 bases, with 8 bases separating them. CDR3 length: 14 residues. CDR1 and CDR2 from the germline V gene are SGHRS and YFSETQ. CDR3 DNA: TGCGCCAGCAGCTTTAAGGACATGAACACTGAAGCTTTCTTT. Translation gives CASSFKDMNTEAFF. Full variable domain (missing parts from reference TRBV5-1 and TRBJ1-1): KAGVTQTPRYLIKTRGQQVTLSCSPISGHRSVSWYQQTPGQGLQFLFEYFSETQRNKGNFPGRFSGRQFSNSRSEMNVSTLELGDSALYLCASSFKDMNTEAFFGQGTRLTVV.

This chain joins TRBV6-2 or TRBV6-3 and TRBJ2-1; perhaps TRBD2 as D (5 bases). CDR3 size: 14 residues. The V gene's germline CDR1 is MNHEY and CDR2 SVGEGT. V dropped 8 bases and J dropped 8 bases, with 19 bases sitting between them. This CDR3 is CASYDYPRSHEQFF. For the CDR3, the DNA is TGTGCCAGCTATGACTATCCCAGGAGCCATGAGCAGTTCTTC.

Only one count was recorded for this clonotype. This chain connects TRBV5-6 to TRBJ2-2; D gene uncertain. The V gene lost 6 bases and the J gene lost 3 bases, with 9 bases spanning the gap. CDR3 length equals 13 residues. Germline CDR1 and CDR2: SGHDT and YYEEEE. This chain's CDR3 is CASNWAYTGELFF. The CDR3 nucleotides are TGTGCCAGCAATTGGGCGTACACCGGGGAGCTGTTTTTT.

This clonotype was observed a single time. At one end, the junction sequence differs from germline, possibly due to a read error. The chain has TRBV29-1 and TRBJ1-6; D unclear. This CDR3 is built from 13 residues. The germline gives CDR1 SQVTM, CDR2 ANQGSEA. As DNA, the CDR3 is TGCAGCGTTGAAGTTGAAGGGTATTCACCCCTCCAATTT. It is translated as CSVEVEGYSPLQF. Complete variable domain (other parts from reference TRBV29-1 and TRBJ1-6): SAVISQKPSRDICQRGTSLTIQCQVDSQVTMMFWYRQQPGQSLTLIATANQGSEATYESGFVIDKFPISRPNLTFSTLTVSNMSPEDSSIYLCSVEVEGYSPLQFGNGTRLTVT.

The chain joins TRBV13 to TRBJ1-2; D gene unclear. The CDR3 is made up of 16 amino acids. Trimming shortened V by 0 bases and J by 4 bases, and 15 bases separated the two germline ends. From germline, CDR1 is PRHDT and CDR2 FYEKMQ (reference sequence). The CDR3 loop reads CASSLGAGSSSYGYTF. DNA of the CDR3: TGTGCCAGCAGCTTAGGGGCCGGAAGCAGCTCCTATGGCTACACCTTC.

Worth noting for this clonotype: Just one base apart from a much larger clone, this may be a read error. The genes are TRBV29-1 and TRBJ2-7, with 11 nucleotides matching TRBD2. With V trimmed by 4 bases and J by 7 bases, 6 bases remained unmatched. The CDR3 has 13 residues. Germline V CDR1 and CDR2: SQVTM, ANQGSEA. DNA of the CDR3: TGCAGCGTTGCTAGCGGGAGGATCAATGAGCAGTACTTC. It encodes CSVASGRINEQYF.

The chain uses TRBV7-9 and TRBJ2-1; D gene uncertain. Germline CDR1 and CDR2: SEHNR and FQNEAQ (reference sequence). The V end was cut by 8 bases, the J end by 4 bases, with 12 bases between. The CDR3 contains 13 residues. DNA of the CDR3: TGTGCCAGCTTTCAAGACGGATACAATGAGCAGTTCTTC. Amino acid sequence: CASFQDGYNEQFF.

As for this clonotype: It may be a read error: a sequence one base away is much more abundant. This chain uses TRBV11-3 with TRBJ2-5; weak D call: TRBD2 (7 bases). This CDR3 has 16 residues. V was trimmed by 5 bases and J by 11 bases, leaving 27 bases between them. CDR1 SGHNT and CDR2 YENEEA come from the germline V gene. CDR3 sequence (DNA): TGTGCCAGCAGCCGTGAGGGGGGCGGGAGTGTGAATGAGCAGTACTTC. It yields the protein CASSREGGGSVNEQYF. Supplemented by reference TRBV11-3 and TRBJ2-5, the full variable domain reads EAGVVQSPRYKIIEKKQPVAFWCNPISGHNTLYWYLQNLGQGPELLIRYENEEAVDDSQLPKDRFSAERLKGVDSTLKIQPAELGDSAVYLCASSREGGGSVNEQYFGPGTRLLVL.

The rearrangement uses TRBV21-1 and TRBJ2-1; the table's TRBD1 call for D was not verified on the DNA. TRBV21-1 is a known pseudogene. The CDR3 runs to 11 residues. The CDR3 DNA reads as TGTGCCAGCAATAAGAGGACAGGGAGGTTCTTC. Translated, it gives CASNKRTGRFF.

This clonotype was seen only a few times. The chain has TRBV13 and TRBJ1-1; D may be TRBD1 (6 bases). The CDR3 length is 14 residues. Trimming shortened V by 5 bases and J by 1 base, and 11 bases separated the two germline ends. Per the germline V gene, CDR1 is PRHDT and CDR2 is FYEKMQ (reference sequence). Here the CDR3 DNA reads TGTGCCAGCAGCCTTGGGGGACAGAACACTGAAGCTTTCTTT. It codes for CASSLGGQNTEAFF.

V is TRBV29-1 and J is TRBJ1-2; D is unresolved. CDR3 length: 12 residues. Germline assignment: CDR1 SQVTM and CDR2 ANQGSEA. Deletions cut 6 bases from V and 8 bases from J, with 16 bases between. CDR3 region: CSVGGPWKGYTF. The CDR3 coding sequence is TGCAGCGTGGGAGGGCCGTGGAAAGGCTACACCTTC.